One TCR beta chain is described in this entry. Antigen: not known. PCR was performed using 60 Vbeta and 13 Jbeta primers. Repertoires were generated with immunoSEQ multiplex PCR, while TCRdb's copy carries only in-frame clones and drops some. The sample includes 100,000 or so clones, over 65% of them seen just once. This specimen comes from a study of cytomegalovirus exposure and HLA in healthy donors. As for the study in general: From about 179 million T cells, an earlier analysis saw roughly 110 million unique TCR beta sequences. Regarding the study as a whole: No immune exposure information besides CMV serostatus was available.

The sequencing input was PBMCs. The receptor was derived from a female donor in good health and CMV-seronegative.

For the CDR3, the DNA is TGTGCCAGCGCGCTATTTCCTCGGGAGCAGTTCTTC. Translation: CASALFPREQFF. The V call is TRBV6-1, the J call TRBJ2-1; D uncertain. This CDR3 is 12 amino acids long. Germline lookup yields CDR1 MNHNS and CDR2 SASEGT. V was pared by 8 bases and J by 10 bases, with 15 bases between.